This TCR beta chain is from a study of blood T cell repertoires in COVID-19. Study context: T cells, B-cell-depleted T cells, or PBMCs provided the cDNA or gDNA that served as material.

Profiling relied on immunoSEQ multiplex PCR, and the TCRdb table lists in-frame clones only, not all of them. The repertoire has 100,000 to 150,000 clones, more than 80% of them found once; the top ten carry more than 9%. The table lists this clone with a few counts. This CDR3 is also generated by other DNA sequences in the sample. The J segment lost 12 bases and the V segment lost 3 bases, leaving 12 bases of the junction unmatched. The CDR3 runs to 16 residues. The germline CDR1 and CDR2 sequences are KGHSH and LQKENI. The TCR comes from a woman aged 55-70 years with acute or convalescent COVID-19. The specimen was peripheral blood. The chain recombines TRBV18 with TRBJ1-4, with TRBD1 matching over 11 bases. DNA of the CDR3: TGTGCCAGCTCACCTACACCGGGACAGGGGGGATTGGAACTGTTTTTT. Residues: CASSPTPGQGGLELFF.